This T cell receptor (beta chain) comes out of a study of T cell changes during pregnancy in multiple sclerosis. This table comes from immunoSEQ multiplex PCR, and its TCRdb copy is limited to in-frame clones, with some not included. The sample yields over 70,000 clones, around 93% seen once. This clone was seen once. Germline V CDR1 and CDR2: MDHEN, SYDVKM. V was pared by 5 bases and J by 5 bases, with 7 bases of the junction left unmatched. The CDR3 runs to 14 residues. This receptor was identified in a female donor with multiple sclerosis, enrolled in a pregnancy study. This sample comprised peripheral blood, obtained in the third trimester of pregnancy. The chain has TRBV28 and TRBJ2-7; TRBD1 matches at 9 bases. CDR3 nucleotides: TGTGCCAGCAGTGTGGGACAGGGTGTACACGAGCAGTACTTC. Protein: CASSVGQGVHEQYF.